This T cell receptor (beta chain) stems from a study of blood T cell repertoires in COVID-19. Study in general: The United States, Italy and Spain supplied acute and convalescent COVID-19 samples. Sources were T cells, B-cell-depleted T cells, or PBMCs; the material itself was cDNA or gDNA.

Original processing notes: Amplifying reference gene primers gave estimates of nucleated cell counts. This table comes from immunoSEQ multiplex PCR, and its TCRdb copy is limited to in-frame clones, with some not included. V and J calls and clone size are given by that table; D and trimming were obtained from the DNA. The table records 80,000 or so clones, roughly 87% of them present only once. This CDR3 has 16 amino acids. Trimming took off 3 bases at V and 2 bases at J, with 15 bases between the two ends. The germline V gene encodes CDR1 SGDLS and CDR2 YYNGEE. The sequence was collected from a man aged 45-65 years with acute or convalescent COVID-19. J is TRBJ1-3 and V is TRBV9; no clear D gene. Sequenced material: peripheral blood. This CDR3 is CASSDQDRDPGNTIYF. For the CDR3, the DNA is TGTGCCAGCAGCGACCAAGACCGGGATCCTGGAAACACCATATATTTT.